This T cell receptor beta chain was retrieved from a study of identical twins. On this clonotype: Antigen unknown.

There are 12 residues in the CDR3. V was pared by 4 bases and J by 7 bases, with 11 bases between. From germline, CDR1 is SQVTM and CDR2 ANQGSEA. Study findings and constraints: Alpha sequences out of frame and shared by twins had excess low generation probability. There were fewer insertions in abundant cord blood beta clonotypes, but memory repertoires showed no such pattern. Partly confounded zero-insertion analyses could result from invariant MAIT and iNKT cells.

Template switching added a universal primer binding site, and final cDNA carried unique molecular identifiers. TCRdb ran MiXCR on the 5' RACE reads and lists one entry per CDR3 protein. The repertoire holds hundreds of thousands of distinct CDR3 sequences, with roughly an eighth as singletons. This same sample was also taken into another study, of yellow fever vaccine responses in identical twins.

The gene calls are TRBV29-1 and TRBJ2-1; D ambiguous. Sequencing was performed on PBMCs. The sequence derives from a woman younger than 30 in good health. The CDR3 here is CSVARALNEQFF. The CDR3 DNA follows: TGCAGCGTTGCCCGGGCCCTTAATGAGCAGTTCTTC.